This TCR beta chain was sequenced in a study of beta chain features in type 1 diabetes. Study context: Sorted cells numbering over 95,000,000 were examined across all samples. General observations from the study: Among patients with Type 1 diabetes, TCRB CDR3s were moderately but significantly shorter in every one of the four CD4+ subsets. Within patients, naive, central memory and Treg TCRB repertoires seemed more similar than within healthy donors.

The whole isolated RNA underwent reverse transcription, so sequencing captured expressed TCRB transcripts. Data came from immunoSEQ multiplex PCR; TCRdb stores just in-frame clones and leaves some out. The sample holds more than 300,000 clones; roughly 9.8% are singletons and the top ten take over 0.45%. For this clone: Its antigen is as yet unknown. Other nucleotide sequences from this sample produce the same CDR3.

Isolation of CD4+ naive, central memory, regulatory and stem cell-like memory cells was achieved by sorting via CD45RO/CCR7/CD25/CD127/CD95/CD27. Material: central memory CD4+ T cells from blood. The sequence was collected from a man under 40 with type 1 diabetes.

The CDR3 loop reads CASSTGRGGTEAFF. CDR3 nucleotide sequence: TGTGCCAGTAGTACAGGTCGGGGAGGCACTGAAGCTTTCTTT. The V call is TRBV19, the J call TRBJ1-1; D is unclear. The germline V and J ends were trimmed by 4 bases and 4 bases, with 13 bases remaining between them. The CDR3 extends over 14 amino acids. In germline, CDR1 is LNHDA, CDR2 SQIVND (reference sequence).